The 3 T cell receptor beta chains in this list originate from one sample, sequenced in a study of blood T cell repertoires in COVID-19. Produced via immunoSEQ multiplex PCR; TCRdb's table is partial and in-frame only. The sample has around 260,000 clones; just over 85% are singletons. Sample: peripheral blood. The receptors derive from a woman in her twenties or thirties with active or convalescent COVID-19.

The V and J genes are TRBV6-4 and TRBJ1-1; D is undetermined. V dropped 0 bases and J dropped 12 bases, with 11 bases sitting between them. Germline values: CDR1 MRHNA, CDR2 SNTAGT. The CDR3 length is 12 residues. As DNA, the CDR3 is TGTGCCAGCAGTGACTCGAACTATGTCACTTTCTTT. It encodes CASSDSNYVTFF.

The J gene is TRBJ1-3, the V gene TRBV5-1; no reliable D call. The V and J ends lost 5 bases and 5 bases respectively, with 17 bases between them. Germline V gene data show CDR1 as SGHRS and CDR2 as YFSETQ. This CDR3 spans 15 amino acids. CDR3 coding DNA: TGCGCCAGCAGTCTTGACACCGCTCGTCGAAACACCATATATTTT. Its translation: CASSLDTARRNTIYF.

The CDR3 protein is CATSIGGGGFTEAFF. CDR3 nucleotides: TGTGCCACCAGCATCGGTGGGGGCGGGTTTACTGAAGCTTTCTTT. The chain employs TRBV15 and TRBJ1-1, with D maybe TRBD1 (6 bases). Germline-derived CDR1 and CDR2 are LNHNV and YYDKDF (reference sequence). The CDR3 is 15 amino acids. V was clipped by 4 bases and J by 5 bases, with 17 bases between them.